What follows are 2 T cell receptor beta chains derived from one specimen sequenced in a study of shared clonotypes between healthy human individuals. Clones were read by immunoSEQ multiplex PCR, and TCRdb kept only the in-frame ones, dropping some. Of around 600,000 clones listed, less than 98% are singletons. What was sequenced was naive CD4+ T cells sorted from blood. The subset denotes: CD45RA+ positively selected. The receptor source for this set is a woman in her 30s in good health.

V usage is TRBV6-6 and J usage is TRBJ2-5; D gene ambiguous. CDR1 is MNHNY and CDR2 is SVGAGI in the germline V gene (reference sequence). CDR3 length: 13 residues. The germline V and J ends were trimmed by 3 bases and 0 bases, with 5 bases remaining between them. For the CDR3, the DNA is TGTGCCAGCAGTTATCAGTACCAAGAGACCCAGTACTTC. Translating gives CASSYQYQETQYF.

This chain links TRBV2 with TRBJ1-1; D is possibly TRBD1 (5 bases). The germline V and J ends were trimmed by 3 bases and 0 bases, with 11 bases remaining between them. This CDR3 contains 15 residues. Germline CDR1 is SNHLY and CDR2 is FYNNEI. CDR3 in amino acids: CASSDQGYMNTEAFF. CDR3 DNA sequence: TGTGCCAGCAGTGACCAGGGTTACATGAACACTGAAGCTTTCTTT.